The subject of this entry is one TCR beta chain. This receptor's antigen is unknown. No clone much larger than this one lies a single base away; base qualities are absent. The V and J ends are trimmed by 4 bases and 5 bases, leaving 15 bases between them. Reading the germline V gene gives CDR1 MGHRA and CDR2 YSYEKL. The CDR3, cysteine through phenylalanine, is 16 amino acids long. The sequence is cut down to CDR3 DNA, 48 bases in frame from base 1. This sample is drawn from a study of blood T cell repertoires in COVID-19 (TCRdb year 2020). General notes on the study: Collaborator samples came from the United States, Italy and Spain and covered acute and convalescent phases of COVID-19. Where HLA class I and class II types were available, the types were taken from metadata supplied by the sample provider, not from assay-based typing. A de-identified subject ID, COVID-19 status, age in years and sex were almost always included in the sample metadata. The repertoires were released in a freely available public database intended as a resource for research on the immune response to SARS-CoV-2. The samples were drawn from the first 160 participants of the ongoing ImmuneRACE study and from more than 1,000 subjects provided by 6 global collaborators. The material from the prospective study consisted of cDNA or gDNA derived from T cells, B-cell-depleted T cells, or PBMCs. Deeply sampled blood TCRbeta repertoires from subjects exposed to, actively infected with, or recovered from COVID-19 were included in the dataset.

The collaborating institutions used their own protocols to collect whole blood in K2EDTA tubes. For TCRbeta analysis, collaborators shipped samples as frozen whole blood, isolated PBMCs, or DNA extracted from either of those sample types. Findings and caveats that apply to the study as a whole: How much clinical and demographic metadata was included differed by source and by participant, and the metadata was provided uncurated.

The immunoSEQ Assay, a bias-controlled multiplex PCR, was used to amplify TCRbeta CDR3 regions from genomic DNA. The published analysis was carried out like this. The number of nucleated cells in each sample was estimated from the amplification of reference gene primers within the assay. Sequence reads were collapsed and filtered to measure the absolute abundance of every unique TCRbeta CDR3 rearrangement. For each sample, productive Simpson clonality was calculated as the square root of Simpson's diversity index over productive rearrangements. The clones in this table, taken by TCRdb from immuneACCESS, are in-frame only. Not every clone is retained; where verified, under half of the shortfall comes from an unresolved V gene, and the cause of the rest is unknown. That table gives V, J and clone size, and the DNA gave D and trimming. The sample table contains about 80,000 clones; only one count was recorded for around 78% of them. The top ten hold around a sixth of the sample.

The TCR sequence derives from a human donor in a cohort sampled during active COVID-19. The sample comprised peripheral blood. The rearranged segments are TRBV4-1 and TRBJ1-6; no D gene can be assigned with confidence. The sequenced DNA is TGCGCCAGCAGCCTCCCAGCGGTGGATCATAATTCACCCCTCCACTTT. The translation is CASSLPAVDHNSPLHF.